These 12 T cell receptor beta chains originate from one sample sequenced in a study of T cell changes during pregnancy in multiple sclerosis. Repertoires were generated with immunoSEQ multiplex PCR, while TCRdb's copy carries only in-frame clones and drops some. This table has about 48,000 clones, 88% appearing once. Sequences were derived from CD4+ T cells from peripheral blood mononuclear cells, sampled in the second trimester of pregnancy. These receptors were taken from a female donor with multiple sclerosis, enrolled in a pregnancy study.

The rearrangement uses TRBV18 and TRBJ1-1; TRBD1 agrees at 9 bases. The V gene's germline CDR1 is KGHSH and CDR2 LQKENI. Trimming at V came to 3 bases and at J to 0 bases, leaving 5 bases not matched to a gene. The CDR3 sequence is 16 residues long. In DNA form, the CDR3 reads TGTGCCAGCTCACCCCCGACAGGGGGGATGAACACTGAAGCTTTCTTT. Protein: CASSPPTGGMNTEAFF.

This clone was counted a few times. The chain recombines TRBV11-2 with TRBJ2-3; a possible D gene is TRBD2 (5 bases). Germline assignment: CDR1 SGHAT and CDR2 FQNNGV. The CDR3 sequence is 16 residues long. The V gene lost 3 bases and the J gene lost 5 bases, with 18 bases spanning the gap. The CDR3 nucleotides read TGTGCCAGCAGCTTTAATAGCGACCAGGCCGGAGATACGCAGTATTTT. Its protein is CASSFNSDQAGDTQYF.

This chain connects TRBV29-1 to TRBJ2-5; TRBD2 matches at 9 bases. Unmatched junction bases numbered 5, after V lost 4 bases and J lost 5 bases. Germline loops: CDR1 SQVTM, CDR2 ANQGSEA. The CDR3 is 13 amino acids. In DNA, the CDR3 is TGCAGCGTTGTGGTTAGCGGGAGTGAGACCCAGTACTTC. The encoded protein is CSVVVSGSETQYF.

This chain uses TRBV29-1 with TRBJ2-3; TRBD2 matches at 8 bases. The CDR3 length is 15 residues. The germline CDR1 and CDR2 sequences are SQVTM and ANQGSEA. The J segment lost 1 base and the V segment lost 1 base, leaving 4 bases of the junction unmatched. Written as DNA, the CDR3 is TGCAGCGTTGAAGGGTGGCGGGAGGGCACAGATACGCAGTATTTT. Translating gives CSVEGWREGTDTQYF.

The V and J genes are TRBV21-1 and TRBJ2-1; no check of the table's D call, TRBD2, against the DNA was made. TRBV21-1 is noted as a pseudogene. CDR3 length: 13 residues. The CDR3 sequence is CASSKVPGDEQFF. CDR3 in DNA: TGTGCCAGCAGCAAAGTACCGGGAGATGAGCAGTTCTTC.

The chain has TRBV10-3 and TRBJ2-2; 11 positions match TRBD1. The J segment lost 4 bases and the V segment lost 10 bases, leaving 5 bases of the junction unmatched. CDR3 length: 14 residues. Germline V gene sequence: CDR1 ENHRY, CDR2 SYGVKD. CDR3 bases: TGTGCCACTACCGGGACAGGGGGCACCGGGGAGCTGTTTTTT. It codes for CATTGTGGTGELFF.

The rearrangement links TRBV2 to TRBJ1-3; 7 nucleotides agree with TRBD1. J was trimmed by 6 bases and V by 7 bases; bases with no gene match: 12. From germline, CDR1 is SNHLY and CDR2 FYNNEI. The CDR3 consists of 15 residues. CDR3 loop: CASTRSRGLENTIYF. CDR3 nucleotide sequence: TGTGCCAGCACTCGGAGTAGGGGGCTGGAAAACACCATATATTTT.

This chain connects TRBV4-1 to TRBJ2-1; 10 bases match TRBD2. Germline lookup yields CDR1 MGHRA and CDR2 YSYEKL. V trimming: 4 bases; J trimming: 9 bases; junction bases outside the gene matches: 9. The CDR3 spans 15 residues. CDR3 protein: CASSLQLAGEVEQFF. In DNA form, the CDR3 reads TGCGCCAGCAGCCTACAGCTAGCGGGAGAGGTTGAGCAGTTCTTC.

CDR3 sequence: CASASGQGYNEQFF. For the CDR3, the DNA is TGTGCTAGTGCGTCGGGACAGGGCTACAATGAGCAGTTCTTC. The rearrangement links TRBV12-5 to TRBJ2-1, with TRBD1 matching over 9 bases. V dropped 7 bases and J dropped 3; count of bases not matched to a gene: 4. Germline CDR1 reads LGHNT; CDR2 reads FRNRAP. The CDR3 sequence is 14 residues long.

The V and J genes are TRBV6-6 and TRBJ2-4, with D maybe TRBD1 (5 bases). V was cut by 2 bases and J by 13 bases, with 18 bases left in between. This CDR3 contains 14 residues. Germline-derived CDR1 and CDR2 are MNHNY and SVGAGI (reference sequence). The CDR3: CASSYTKDSSNQYF. The CDR3 bases are TGTGCCAGCAGTTACACGAAAGACAGTTCCAACCAGTACTTC.

The chain uses TRBV19 and TRBJ2-7; D possibly corresponds to TRBD1 (6 bases). This CDR3 spans 15 amino acids. The V end was cut by 5 bases, the J end by 0 bases, with 14 bases between. CDR1 and CDR2 (germline): LNHDA, SQIVND (reference sequence). CDR3: CASSAAGTTSYEQYF. Written as DNA, the CDR3 is TGTGCCAGTAGTGCGGCCGGGACAACCTCCTACGAGCAGTACTTC.

The chain uses TRBV6-6 and TRBJ2-7; D is possibly TRBD2 (5 bases). The germline gives CDR1 MNHNY, CDR2 SVGAGI (reference sequence). Trimming pared 5 bases from V and 2 bases from J, leaving 13 bases between. The CDR3 length is 14 residues. CDR3 DNA sequence: TGTGCCAGCAGTCTACTCAGCGGAGCCTACGAGCAGTACTTC. This translates into CASSLLSGAYEQYF.